This T cell receptor (beta chain) was identified in a study of technical replicates of blood from a few donors. Produced via immunoSEQ multiplex PCR; TCRdb's table is partial and in-frame only. Found here are roughly 76,000 clones, about 86% of them singletons; the top ten hold 4.5% to 6%. This CDR3 is 14 amino acids long. CDR1 is MNHNY and CDR2 is SVGAGI in the germline V gene (reference sequence). V dropped 5 bases and J dropped 3; count of bases not matched to a gene: 7. The chain joins TRBV6-6 to TRBJ2-7, with TRBD1 matching 7 bases. The TCR was taken from a human donor in good health. Some clones in this sample may be carry-over from other donors' samples. Sequencing used PBMCs. CDR3 region: CASSPDRVGYEQYF. The CDR3 coding sequence is TGTGCCAGCAGTCCCGACAGGGTAGGCTACGAGCAGTACTTC.